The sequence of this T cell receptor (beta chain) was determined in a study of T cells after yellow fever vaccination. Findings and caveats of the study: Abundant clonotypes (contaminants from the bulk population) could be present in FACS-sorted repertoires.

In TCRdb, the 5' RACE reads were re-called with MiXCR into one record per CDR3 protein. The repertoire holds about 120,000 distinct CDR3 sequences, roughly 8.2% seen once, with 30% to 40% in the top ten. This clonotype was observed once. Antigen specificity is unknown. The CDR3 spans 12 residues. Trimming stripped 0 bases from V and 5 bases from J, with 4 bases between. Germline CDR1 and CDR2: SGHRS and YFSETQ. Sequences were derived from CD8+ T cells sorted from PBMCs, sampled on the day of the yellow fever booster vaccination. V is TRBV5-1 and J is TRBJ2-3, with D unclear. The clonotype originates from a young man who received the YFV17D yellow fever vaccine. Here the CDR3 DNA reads TGCGCCAGCAGCTTGGAACAAGATACGCAGTATTTT. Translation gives CASSLEQDTQYF.